The 6 T cell receptor beta chains below all came from one sample that was sequenced in a study of blood T cell repertoires in COVID-19. Generated by immunoSEQ multiplex PCR, the TCRdb table keeps only in-frame clones and is missing some. The sample carries about 260,000 clones, about 82% recorded once. Sequences were obtained from PBMCs or T cells enriched from blood (not recorded which). The receptors were sampled from a woman between 50 and 59 years old who had recovered from COVID-19.

The chain links TRBV28 to TRBJ2-1; 8 bases are shared with TRBD2. The CDR3 contains 16 residues. Germline lookup yields CDR1 MDHEN and CDR2 SYDVKM. V shed 4 bases, J shed 3 bases, and the junction held 8 bases outside the gene matches. CDR3 loop: CASSSFSGAGYNEQFF. In nucleotides, the CDR3 is TGTGCCAGCAGTTCATTTAGCGGGGCCGGCTACAATGAGCAGTTCTTC.

The chain carries TRBV7-2 and TRBJ1-6; D may be TRBD1 (5 bases). Per the germline V gene, CDR1 is SGHTA and CDR2 is FQGNSA. There are 14 residues in the CDR3. Deletions cut 8 bases from V and 10 bases from J, with 18 bases between. CDR3 nucleotides: TGTGCCAGCGGCCTCAGGGAAGAAGGGTCACCCCTCCACTTT. The encoded protein is CASGLREEGSPLHF.

The chain links TRBV7-2 to TRBJ2-7, with 9 bases identical to TRBD2. Losses at the gene ends were 7 bases for V and 4 bases for J; bases not matched to a gene: 11. This CDR3 is 15 amino acids long. The V gene's germline CDR1 is SGHTA and CDR2 FQGNSA. The CDR3, as DNA: TGTGCCAGCACCCTAGGGGCTAGCGGGACATACGAGCAGTACTTC. Translated, it gives CASTLGASGTYEQYF.

About this clone: The same CDR3 is also encoded by other DNA sequences in this sample. This sequence joins TRBV5-1 and TRBJ1-2, with D perhaps matching TRBD1 (6 bases). Germline-derived CDR1 and CDR2 are SGHRS and YFSETQ. The CDR3 consists of 14 residues. The V and J ends lost 0 bases and 2 bases respectively, with 8 bases between them. The CDR3 bases are TGCGCCAGCAGCTTGGGACAGGCGAACTATGGCTACACCTTC. Translation: CASSLGQANYGYTF. Looking up the rest from reference TRBV5-1 and TRBJ1-2 gives the full variable domain: KAGVTQTPRYLIKTRGQQVTLSCSPISGHRSVSWYQQTPGQGLQFLFEYFSETQRNKGNFPGRFSGRQFSNSRSEMNVSTLELGDSALYLCASSLGQANYGYTFGSGTRLTVV.

The rearrangement uses TRBV3-1 (or the pseudogene TRBV3-2) and TRBJ2-1, with D tentatively TRBD2 (5 bases). Trimming removed 4 bases from V and 4 bases from J, with 14 bases in between. Germline V gene lookup returns CDR1 LGHDT and CDR2 YNNKEL (reference sequence). CDR3 length: 15 amino acids. The CDR3 sequence is CASSPRETNYNEQFF. The CDR3 region has the DNA TGTGCCAGCAGCCCCCGGGAAACCAATTACAATGAGCAGTTCTTC.

This clone was counted a single time. The chain joins TRBV7-2 to TRBJ2-6; D remains ambiguous. Trimming removed 3 bases at V and 0 bases at J, with 3 bases between. The CDR3 totals 14 residues. In germline, CDR1 is SGHTA, CDR2 FQGNSA. The CDR3 loop reads CASSFGSGANVLTF. CDR3 sequence (DNA): TGTGCCAGCAGCTTCGGCTCTGGGGCCAACGTCCTGACTTTC.